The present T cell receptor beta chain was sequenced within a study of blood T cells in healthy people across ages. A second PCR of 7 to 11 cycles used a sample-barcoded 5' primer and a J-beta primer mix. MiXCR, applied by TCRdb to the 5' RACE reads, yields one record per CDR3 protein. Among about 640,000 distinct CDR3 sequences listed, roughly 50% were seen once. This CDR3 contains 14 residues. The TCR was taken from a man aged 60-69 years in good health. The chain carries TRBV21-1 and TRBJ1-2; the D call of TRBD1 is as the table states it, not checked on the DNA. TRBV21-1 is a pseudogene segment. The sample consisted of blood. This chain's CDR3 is CASSKRDSCYGYTF. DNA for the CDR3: TGTGCCAGCAGTAAACGGGACAGCTGCTATGGCTACACCTTC.